This T cell receptor (beta chain) derives from a study of cytomegalovirus exposure and HLA in healthy donors. Primers for the PCR totalled 60 Vbeta and 13 Jbeta. Clones were read by immunoSEQ multiplex PCR, and TCRdb kept only the in-frame ones, dropping some. The sample shows 150,000 or so clones, roughly 80% of them seen only once. The receptor was isolated from a woman between 50 and 59 years old in good health and CMV-seropositive. Sequenced sample: PBMCs.

Here the CDR3 reads CASSPLDRGDYGYTF. In nucleotides, the CDR3 is TGTGCCAGCAGCCCACTGGACAGGGGGGACTATGGCTACACCTTC. J is TRBJ1-2 and V is TRBV9, with 10 bases lining up with TRBD1. Germline V gene data show CDR1 as SGDLS and CDR2 as YYNGEE. Trimming at V came to 4 bases and at J to 3 bases, leaving 6 bases not matched to a gene. The CDR3 has 15 residues.